This is a list of T cell receptor beta chains from one sample in a study of T-cell reconstitution after alpha-beta-depleted transplantation in children. TCRdb itself ran the PCR reads through MiXCR, one entry per CDR3 protein. The data contain about 91,000 distinct CDR3 sequences, 7.5% to 9.5% of them seen just once; the ten biggest clones take up about 7%. Sample: PBMCs from the stem cell graft donor, taken from the stem cell graft. These receptors were collected from a human donor who donated a stem cell graft to a child with congenital amegakaryocytic thrombocytopenia. CDR3s include the opening cysteine and the closing phenylalanine or tryptophan. Each record gives: V gene, J gene, CDR3 length, clone size, D gene, CDR3 DNA, CDR3 protein. A D gene is named only where the DNA matches it firmly. The size of a clone is reported for some rows only, either as once, few or many, or as a class for expanded clones.

v_call: TRBV3-1
j_call: TRBJ2-1
cdr3_length: 16
clone_size: NA
d_call: TRBD2
cdr3_nt: TGTGCCAGCAGCCTGCTGTCAGCGGGGGGGTTCAATGAGCAGTTCTTC
cdr3_aa: CASSLLSAGGFNEQFF

v_call: TRBV28
j_call: TRBJ1-1
cdr3_length: 13
clone_size: NA
d_call: NA
cdr3_nt: TGTGCCAGCAGTTTACCCAGGGACACTGAAGCTTTCTTT
cdr3_aa: CASSLPRDTEAFF

v_call: TRBV6-4
j_call: TRBJ2-2
cdr3_length: 13
clone_size: once
d_call: NA
cdr3_nt: TGTGCCAGCAGAGAGGGAGAGGTCGGGGAGCTGTTTTTT
cdr3_aa: CASREGEVGELFF

v_call: TRBV6-5
j_call: TRBJ1-6
cdr3_length: 14
clone_size: many
d_call: TRBD1
cdr3_nt: TGTGCCACCCACGCGGGACAGGATAATTCACCCCTCCACTTT
cdr3_aa: CATHAGQDNSPLHF

v_call: TRBV6-2/TRBV6-3
j_call: TRBJ2-5
cdr3_length: 14
clone_size: NA
d_call: NA
cdr3_nt: TGTGCCAGCAGTTACGGCGCTATCCAAGAGACCCAGTACTTC
cdr3_aa: CASSYGAIQETQYF

v_call: TRBV4-2
j_call: TRBJ2-2
cdr3_length: 17
clone_size: medium-sized
d_call: NA
cdr3_nt: TGTGCCAGCAGCCAAGACGCGAGGGGGGGACTCACCGGGGAGCTGTTTTTT
cdr3_aa: CASSQDARGGLTGELFF

v_call: TRBV20-1
j_call: TRBJ1-2
cdr3_length: 14
clone_size: NA
d_call: NA
cdr3_nt: TGCAGTGCTAGTACGGGGGCGGGAGGATATGGCTACACCTTC
cdr3_aa: CSASTGAGGYGYTF

v_call: TRBV2
j_call: TRBJ2-1
cdr3_length: 16
clone_size: NA
d_call: TRBD2
cdr3_nt: TGTGCCAGCAGTGAAAGGTGGGGTAGCGGGACGAATGAGCAGTTCTTC
cdr3_aa: CASSERWGSGTNEQFF

v_call: TRBV7-2
j_call: TRBJ2-3
cdr3_length: 14
clone_size: NA
d_call: TRBD2
cdr3_nt: TGTGCCAGCAGCTTCGGCGGGGGGGGAGATACGCAGTATTTT
cdr3_aa: CASSFGGGGDTQYF

v_call: TRBV5-4
j_call: TRBJ2-3
cdr3_length: 17
clone_size: many
d_call: TRBD2
cdr3_nt: TGTGCCAGCAGCTCCCCCGGACTAGCGGGAGCCGGAGATACGCAGTATTTT
cdr3_aa: CASSSPGLAGAGDTQYF

v_call: TRBV6-5
j_call: TRBJ1-1
cdr3_length: 14
clone_size: many
d_call: NA
cdr3_nt: TGTGCCAGCAGTTACACCTCTAGGCCATCTGAAGCTTTCTTT
cdr3_aa: CASSYTSRPSEAFF

v_call: TRBV20-1
j_call: TRBJ1-6
cdr3_length: 16
clone_size: many
d_call: TRBD1
cdr3_nt: TGCAGTGCTATTACAGGGGGGGGAGAGTTCAATTCACCCCTCCACTTT
cdr3_aa: CSAITGGGEFNSPLHF

v_call: TRBV5-1
j_call: TRBJ2-3
cdr3_length: 15
clone_size: many
d_call: TRBD1
cdr3_nt: TGCGCCAGCAGCTTGGAGGGGACAGGCACAGATACGCAGTATTTT
cdr3_aa: CASSLEGTGTDTQYF

v_call: TRBV5-1
j_call: TRBJ1-1
cdr3_length: 15
clone_size: many
d_call: NA
cdr3_nt: TGCGCCAGCAGCTCTGGGACATCTGTGAACACTGAAGCTTTCTTT
cdr3_aa: CASSSGTSVNTEAFF

v_call: TRBV5-1
j_call: TRBJ1-4
cdr3_length: 15
clone_size: many
d_call: NA
cdr3_nt: TGCGCCAGCAGCTTGGTTCCGCTTCATAATGAAAAACTGTTTTTT
cdr3_aa: CASSLVPLHNEKLFF

v_call: TRBV24-1
j_call: TRBJ1-1
cdr3_length: 16
clone_size: many
d_call: NA
cdr3_nt: TGTGCCACCAGTGACACAGGGAGAAGGGGAAGGACTGAAGCTTTCTTT
cdr3_aa: CATSDTGRRGRTEAFF

v_call: TRBV12-3/TRBV12-4
j_call: TRBJ1-2
cdr3_length: 14
clone_size: many
d_call: TRBD1
cdr3_nt: TGTGCCAGCAACCCCGGGACAGGGGACTATGGCTACACCTTC
cdr3_aa: CASNPGTGDYGYTF

v_call: TRBV12-3/TRBV12-4
j_call: TRBJ1-1
cdr3_length: 12
clone_size: many
d_call: NA
cdr3_nt: TGTGCCAGCAGTTCGGGCGCGGATGAAGCTTTCTTT
cdr3_aa: CASSSGADEAFF

v_call: TRBV20-1
j_call: TRBJ2-1
cdr3_length: 14
clone_size: many
d_call: TRBD2
cdr3_nt: TGCAGTGCTAGCGGGAGGTTCGCCTACAATGAGCAGTTCTTC
cdr3_aa: CSASGRFAYNEQFF

v_call: TRBV20-1
j_call: TRBJ2-1
cdr3_length: 15
clone_size: many
d_call: TRBD2
cdr3_nt: TGCAGTGCCACACCGGGACTAGCAGTTTACAATGAGCAGTTCTTC
cdr3_aa: CSATPGLAVYNEQFF

v_call: TRBV5-1
j_call: TRBJ2-1
cdr3_length: 15
clone_size: many
d_call: TRBD2
cdr3_nt: TGCGCCAGCAGCACCGGGACTAGCGGGGGTAATGAGCAGTTCTTC
cdr3_aa: CASSTGTSGGNEQFF

v_call: TRBV5-1
j_call: TRBJ2-5
cdr3_length: 15
clone_size: many
d_call: TRBD2
cdr3_nt: TGCGCCAGCAGCTCCGGGACTACGGAAGCGGAGACCCAGTACTTC
cdr3_aa: CASSSGTTEAETQYF

v_call: TRBV20-1
j_call: TRBJ2-5
cdr3_length: 17
clone_size: many
d_call: TRBD2
cdr3_nt: TGCAGTGCTCCAGGGACTAGCGGGAGGGCCCTCGGAGAGACCCAGTACTTC
cdr3_aa: CSAPGTSGRALGETQYF

v_call: TRBV6-5
j_call: TRBJ1-5
cdr3_length: 12
clone_size: many
d_call: NA
cdr3_nt: TGTGCCAGCGGCCAACCGAGAGGGCCCCAGCATTTT
cdr3_aa: CASGQPRGPQHF

v_call: TRBV20-1
j_call: TRBJ1-1
cdr3_length: 11
clone_size: many
d_call: NA
cdr3_nt: TGCAGCGTACAGGGCATCACTGAAGCTTTCTTT
cdr3_aa: CSVQGITEAFF

v_call: TRBV6-5
j_call: TRBJ2-1
cdr3_length: 15
clone_size: many
d_call: NA
cdr3_nt: TGTGCCAGCATCCGGAGCGGGCTCCCCCACAATGAGCAGTTCTTC
cdr3_aa: CASIRSGLPHNEQFF

v_call: TRBV20-1
j_call: TRBJ2-3
cdr3_length: 17
clone_size: many
d_call: NA
cdr3_nt: TGCAGTGCTAGCCCATTTCTGGTGGGGACTAGCACAGATACGCAGTATTTT
cdr3_aa: CSASPFLVGTSTDTQYF

v_call: TRBV7-3
j_call: TRBJ2-2
cdr3_length: 14
clone_size: many
d_call: NA
cdr3_nt: TGTGCCAGCAGAACCGGCCTGAACACCGGGGAGCTGTTTTTT
cdr3_aa: CASRTGLNTGELFF

v_call: TRBV15
j_call: TRBJ1-1
cdr3_length: 13
clone_size: many
d_call: NA
cdr3_nt: TGTGCCACCAGCGGGGGCAGGGTAACTGAAGCTTTCTTT
cdr3_aa: CATSGGRVTEAFF

v_call: TRBV18
j_call: TRBJ2-7
cdr3_length: 16
clone_size: many
d_call: TRBD1
cdr3_nt: TGTGCCAGCTCACTAGGACAGGGGGCGAATCTGTACGAGCAGTACTTC
cdr3_aa: CASSLGQGANLYEQYF

v_call: TRBV4-2
j_call: TRBJ1-2
cdr3_length: 15
clone_size: few
d_call: NA
cdr3_nt: TGTGCCAGCAGCCAAGATTCCGGTCGTCAGAATGGCTACACCTTC
cdr3_aa: CASSQDSGRQNGYTF

v_call: TRBV20-1
j_call: TRBJ2-1
cdr3_length: 14
clone_size: many
d_call: NA
cdr3_nt: TGCAGTGCTCCGGGGGCCCGCTCCTACAATGAGCAGTTCTTC
cdr3_aa: CSAPGARSYNEQFF

v_call: TRBV7-6
j_call: TRBJ2-2
cdr3_length: 16
clone_size: many
d_call: NA
cdr3_nt: TGTGCCACGGATCCTTTGGACAGCCCTATGAGGGGGGAGCTGTTTTTT
cdr3_aa: CATDPLDSPMRGELFF

v_call: TRBV18
j_call: TRBJ1-2
cdr3_length: 13
clone_size: few
d_call: NA
cdr3_nt: TGTGCCAGCTCACCAACGCGGAACTATGGCTACACCTTC
cdr3_aa: CASSPTRNYGYTF

v_call: TRBV7-2
j_call: TRBJ1-1
cdr3_length: 13
clone_size: many
d_call: NA
cdr3_nt: TGTGCCAGCAGTACGGAGGGGAACACTGAAGCTTTCTTT
cdr3_aa: CASSTEGNTEAFF

v_call: TRBV5-1
j_call: TRBJ1-4
cdr3_length: 14
clone_size: NA
d_call: NA
cdr3_nt: TGCGCCAGCAGCCTAACGGGGGGGGGTGAAAAACTGTTTTTT
cdr3_aa: CASSLTGGGEKLFF

v_call: TRBV11-3
j_call: TRBJ2-1
cdr3_length: 17
clone_size: few
d_call: TRBD2
cdr3_nt: TGTGCCAGCAGCTTAGGGGTAGCGGGGGGCTCCTACAATGAGCAGTTCTTC
cdr3_aa: CASSLGVAGGSYNEQFF

v_call: TRBV12-3/TRBV12-4
j_call: TRBJ2-3
cdr3_length: 14
clone_size: NA
d_call: NA
cdr3_nt: TGTGCCAGCAGTTTCCTTTCTTTCACAGATACGCAGTATTTT
cdr3_aa: CASSFLSFTDTQYF

v_call: TRBV2
j_call: TRBJ2-1
cdr3_length: 15
clone_size: few
d_call: NA
cdr3_nt: TGTGCCAGCAGTCCTATTGAGTACGCTAACAATGAGCAGTTCTTC
cdr3_aa: CASSPIEYANNEQFF

v_call: TRBV20-1
j_call: TRBJ2-1
cdr3_length: 12
clone_size: many
d_call: NA
cdr3_nt: TGCAGTGCTGGAGAGGGGTACGATGAGCAGTTCTTC
cdr3_aa: CSAGEGYDEQFF

v_call: TRBV7-9
j_call: TRBJ1-5
cdr3_length: 13
clone_size: many
d_call: NA
cdr3_nt: TGTGCCAGCAGCCTAGACAGTCGACAGCCCCAGCATTTT
cdr3_aa: CASSLDSRQPQHF

v_call: TRBV18
j_call: TRBJ2-1
cdr3_length: 16
clone_size: many
d_call: NA
cdr3_nt: TGTGCCAGCTCACCACCGGAAAGAACGTTAGACGATGAGCAGTTCTTC
cdr3_aa: CASSPPERTLDDEQFF

v_call: TRBV5-1
j_call: TRBJ2-7
cdr3_length: 19
clone_size: many
d_call: TRBD1
cdr3_nt: TGCGCCAGCAGCTTGGATACCGGGACAGGGCAACTCCTTCCCTACGAGCAGTACTTC
cdr3_aa: CASSLDTGTGQLLPYEQYF

v_call: TRBV18
j_call: TRBJ2-3
cdr3_length: 19
clone_size: many
d_call: NA
cdr3_nt: TGTGCCAGCTCACCGACCGGGCCCGGAGGGTTTGCGGCCACAGATACGCAGTATTTT
cdr3_aa: CASSPTGPGGFAATDTQYF

v_call: TRBV7-9
j_call: TRBJ2-5
cdr3_length: 14
clone_size: many
d_call: NA
cdr3_nt: TGTGCCAGCAGCTTTGGCGGTCCCCCTGAGACCCAGTACTTC
cdr3_aa: CASSFGGPPETQYF

v_call: TRBV12-3/TRBV12-4
j_call: TRBJ2-2
cdr3_length: 12
clone_size: many
d_call: NA
cdr3_nt: TGTGCCAGCAGCTTTGGGACAGGGGAGCTGTTTTTT
cdr3_aa: CASSFGTGELFF